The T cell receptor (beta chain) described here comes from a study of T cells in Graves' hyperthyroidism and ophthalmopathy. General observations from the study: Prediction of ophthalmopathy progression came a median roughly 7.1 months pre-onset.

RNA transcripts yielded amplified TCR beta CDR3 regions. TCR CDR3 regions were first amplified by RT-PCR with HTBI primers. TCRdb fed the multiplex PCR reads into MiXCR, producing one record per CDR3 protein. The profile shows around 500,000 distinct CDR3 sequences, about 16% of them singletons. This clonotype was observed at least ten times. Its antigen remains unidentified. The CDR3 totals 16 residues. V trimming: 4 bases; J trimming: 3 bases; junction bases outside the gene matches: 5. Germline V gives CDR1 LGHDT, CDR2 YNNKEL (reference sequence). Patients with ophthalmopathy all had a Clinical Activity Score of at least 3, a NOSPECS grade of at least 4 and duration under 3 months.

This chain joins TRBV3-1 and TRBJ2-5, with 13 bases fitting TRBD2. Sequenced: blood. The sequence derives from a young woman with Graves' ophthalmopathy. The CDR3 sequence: CASSPGGTSGKETQYF. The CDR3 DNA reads TGTGCCAGCAGCCCCGGGGGGACTAGCGGGAAAGAGACCCAGTACTTC.